The clone carrying this T cell receptor (beta chain) has only a few counts. Its antigen remains unidentified. Graves' hyperthyroidism was deemed stable given no ophthalmopathy progression within 18 months. Every diagnosis used clinical symptoms, serum thyroxine and TRAb, thyroid ultrasound and orbital computed tomography. The authors took PBMCs from 10 ml fresh peripheral blood. TCR beta CDR3 regions were amplified from RNA. The HTBI set primed first-round TCR CDR3 RT-PCR. TCRdb reprocessed the multiplex PCR reads via MiXCR and lists one record per CDR3 protein. The sample shows around 210,000 distinct CDR3 sequences, about a sixth of them seen only once. This record comes from a study of T cells in Graves' hyperthyroidism and ophthalmopathy. Study findings and constraints: Ophthalmopathy stood apart from stable hyperthyroidism in a 13 V-J model.

The CDR3 covers 17 residues. Germline loops: CDR1 GTSNPN, CDR2 SVGIG (reference sequence). The V end lost 1 base, the J end lost 0 bases, and 18 bases lay between the germline ends. The chain links TRBV30 to TRBJ1-1; TRBD1 might be the D (6 bases). What was sequenced was blood. The source of this sequence is a woman between 50 and 59 years old with Graves' hyperthyroidism. Written as DNA, the CDR3 is TGTGCCTGGAGTGGGGGGGACACCCGACTCATGAACACTGAAGCTTTCTTT. Its translation is CAWSGGDTRLMNTEAFF.